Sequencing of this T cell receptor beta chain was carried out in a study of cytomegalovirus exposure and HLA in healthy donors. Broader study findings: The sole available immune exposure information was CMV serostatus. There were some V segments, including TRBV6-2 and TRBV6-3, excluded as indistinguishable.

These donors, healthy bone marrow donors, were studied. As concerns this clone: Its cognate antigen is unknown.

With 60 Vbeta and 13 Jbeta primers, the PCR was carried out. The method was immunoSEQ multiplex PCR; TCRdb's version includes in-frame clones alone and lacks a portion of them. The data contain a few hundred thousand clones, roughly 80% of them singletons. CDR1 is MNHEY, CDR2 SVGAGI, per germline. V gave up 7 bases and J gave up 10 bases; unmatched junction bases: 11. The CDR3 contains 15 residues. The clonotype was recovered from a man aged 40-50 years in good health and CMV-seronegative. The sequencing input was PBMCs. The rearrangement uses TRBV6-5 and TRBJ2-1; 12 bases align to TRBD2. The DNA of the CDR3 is TGTGCCAGCATCAGACTAGCGGGGGCCCCAGGGGAGCAGTTCTTC. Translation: CASIRLAGAPGEQFF.